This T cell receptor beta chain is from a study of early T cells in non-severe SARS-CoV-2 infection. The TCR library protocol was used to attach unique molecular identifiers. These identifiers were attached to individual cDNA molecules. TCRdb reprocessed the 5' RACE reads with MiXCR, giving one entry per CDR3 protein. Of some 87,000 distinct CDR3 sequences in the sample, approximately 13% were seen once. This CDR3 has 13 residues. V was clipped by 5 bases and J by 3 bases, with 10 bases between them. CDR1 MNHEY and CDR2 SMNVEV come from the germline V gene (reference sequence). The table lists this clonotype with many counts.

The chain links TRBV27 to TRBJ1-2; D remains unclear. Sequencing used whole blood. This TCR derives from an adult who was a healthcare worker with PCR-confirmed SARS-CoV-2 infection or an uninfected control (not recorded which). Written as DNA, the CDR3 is TGTGCCAGCAGTCTGGACGGAGACTATGGCTACACCTTC. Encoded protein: CASSLDGDYGYTF.